This is a list of T cell receptor beta chains from one sample in a study of shared clonotypes between healthy human individuals. The protocol was immunoSEQ multiplex PCR, while the TCRdb copy is restricted to in-frame clones and leaves out a portion. The data contain around 2.1 million clones, roughly 95% of them singletons. Sequenced input: naive CD4+ T cells sorted from blood. These receptors originate from a man between 18 and 35 years old in good health. Each CDR3 is given with its conserved first and last residue. A D gene is named only where the DNA matches it firmly. Clone size is given for some rows only: seen once, a few or many times, or a class if the clone is expanded.

>.|once|TRBV30|TRBJ1-5
TGTGCCTGGAGTACCCAGGGTAATCAGCCCCAGCATTTT
CAWSTQGNQPQHF
>.|.|TRBV2|TRBJ2-1
TGTGCCAGCAGTGGACCAGGGTATTTCGACAATGAGCAGTTCTTC
CASSGPGYFDNEQFF
>TRBD2|once|TRBV6-1|TRBJ2-7
TGTGCCAGCGTCTCGGGGGGGCCCTACGAGCAGTACTTC
CASVSGGPYEQYF
>TRBD2|.|TRBV25-1|TRBJ2-3
TGTGCCAGCAGTACAGGACTAGGGATGGATACGCAGTATTTT
CASSTGLGMDTQYF
>.|.|TRBV7-3|TRBJ1-5
TGTGCCAGCAGCTTAAGACCAGGAGATAGCAATCAGCCCCAGCATTTT
CASSLRPGDSNQPQHF
>.|.|TRBV29-1|TRBJ1-1
TGCAGCGTAGCCGACCGCTTTGTGGGAGAAGCTTTCTTT
CSVADRFVGEAFF
>TRBD2|.|TRBV2|TRBJ2-5
TGTGCCAGCAGTAGGGGACTAGCGGGGGGAAGTGTTCGAGAGACCCAGTACTTC
CASSRGLAGGSVRETQYF
>.|.|TRBV7-2|TRBJ2-1
TGTGCCAGCAGCTTATGGGGAGAGCAGTTCTTC
CASSLWGEQFF
>.|.|TRBV30|TRBJ2-5
TGTGCCTGGAGTGCAACAGGGTTCCAAGAGACCCAGTACTTC
CAWSATGFQETQYF
>.|.|TRBV7-3|TRBJ2-2
TGTGCCAGCAGCCCAGACAGTGGGAACACCGGGGAGCTGTTTTTT
CASSPDSGNTGELFF
>TRBD1|.|TRBV28|TRBJ2-5
TGTGCCAGCAGTGACAGGGGGCCTGAGGAGACCCAGTACTTC
CASSDRGPEETQYF
>.|once|TRBV2|TRBJ1-1
TGTGCCAGCAGTGAAGCGCTTGGGGGAACTGAAGCTTTCTTT
CASSEALGGTEAFF
>TRBD2|.|TRBV12-5|TRBJ2-5
TGTGCTAGTGGTTTGGGACTAGCGGGGGGAAGAGAGACCCAGTACTTC
CASGLGLAGGRETQYF
>.|.|TRBV15|TRBJ1-4
TGTGCCACCAGCAGAGATCGAGGGGCAACTAATGAAAAACTGTTTTTT
CATSRDRGATNEKLFF
>.|.|TRBV5-6|TRBJ2-5
TGTGCCAGCAGCCCACGGACGGGCTTGGGGACCCAGTACTTC
CASSPRTGLGTQYF
>.|once|TRBV19|TRBJ1-6
TGTGCCAGTAGCGAAGGACTTATCTATAATTCACCCCTCCACTTT
CASSEGLIYNSPLHF
>.|.|TRBV18|TRBJ2-7
TGTGCCAGCTCACCACAAGGCAGGTGGTACGAGCAGTACTTC
CASSPQGRWYEQYF
>.|.|TRBV5-6|TRBJ2-6
TGTGCCAGCAGCTTGACGTTCCCGGCTGGGGCCAACGTCCTGACTTTC
CASSLTFPAGANVLTF
>TRBD2|.|TRBV10-1|TRBJ2-1
TGCGCCAGCAGTGAAAAGCTCGTGACTAGCGGATTTCTTACAAATGAGCAGTTCTTC
CASSEKLVTSGFLTNEQFF
>.|.|TRBV11-2|TRBJ2-1
TGTGCCAGCAGCTTGGACAGAAACTATAGGTCAAATGAGCAGTTCTTC
CASSLDRNYRSNEQFF
>.|.|TRBV11-3|TRBJ2-6
TGTGCCAGCAGCTTAGAGGGGTCTGGGGCCAACGTCCTGACTTTC
CASSLEGSGANVLTF
>.|.|TRBV7-2|TRBJ2-3
TGTGCCAGCAGCCGGAGCAGAAGCACAGATACGCAGTATTTT
CASSRSRSTDTQYF
>.|.|TRBV27|TRBJ1-2
TGTGCCAGCAGTTTCCGGGGGGTCTATGGCTACACCTTC
CASSFRGVYGYTF
>TRBD1|.|TRBV7-9|TRBJ2-3
TGTGCCAGCAGCTGGGGGGACAGGGGAAGCACAGATACGCAGTATTTT
CASSWGDRGSTDTQYF
>TRBD2|.|TRBV18|TRBJ2-7
TGTGCCAGCTCACCTAGCGGGGGAGCCTACGAGCAGTACTTC
CASSPSGGAYEQYF
>.|.|TRBV4-1|TRBJ1-2
TGCGCCAGCAGCCAAGAAAGTGGCTACACCTTC
CASSQESGYTF
>TRBD1|.|TRBV4-1|TRBJ1-2
TGCGCCAGCAGCCAAGGGCGGACAGGGTTTGACTATGGCTACACCTTC
CASSQGRTGFDYGYTF
>.|.|TRBV7-6|TRBJ2-5
TGTGCCAGCAGCCCCTTCGTGGAGCCTCATGAGGAGACCCAGTACTTC
CASSPFVEPHEETQYF
>.|.|TRBV9|TRBJ2-7
TGTGCCAGCAGCGCCGGGACTCTACGTGGAGAGCAGTACTTC
CASSAGTLRGEQYF
>.|.|TRBV5-1|TRBJ2-3
TGCGCCAGCAGCTTGGAACCGGGGGTCACAGATACGCAGTATTTT
CASSLEPGVTDTQYF
>.|.|TRBV6-5|TRBJ2-7
TGTGCCAGCAGTTTCAGGGGACTCAACTACGAGCAGTACTTC
CASSFRGLNYEQYF
>TRBD2|once|TRBV5-1|TRBJ2-1
TGCGCCAGCAAAAAGGTAGCGGGAGGGCCCTACAATGAGCAGTTCTTC
CASKKVAGGPYNEQFF
>TRBD1|.|TRBV5-1|TRBJ2-2
TGCGCCAGCTCGAACAGGGGGGCGCGAACCGGGGAGCTGTTTTTT
CASSNRGARTGELFF
>TRBD1|.|TRBV19|TRBJ1-2
TGTGCCAGTAGTATAGGACAGGGCCCCGATGGCTACACCTTC
CASSIGQGPDGYTF
>.|.|TRBV5-1|TRBJ2-2
TGCGCCAGCGGGATGTACCCCCCGAACACCGGGGAGCTGTTTTTT
CASGMYPPNTGELFF
>TRBD1|.|TRBV5-1|TRBJ1-1
TGCGCCAGCAGCGCGGACAGGGTGAACACTGAAGCTTTCTTT
CASSADRVNTEAFF
>.|.|TRBV5-1|TRBJ1-4
TGCGCCAGCAGCTTGTCCCCTGCAACTAATGAAAAACTGTTTTTT
CASSLSPATNEKLFF
>.|.|TRBV5-4|TRBJ2-5
TGTGCCAGCAGCTTTTTCGGCAAGGGACAAGAGACCCAGTACTTC
CASSFFGKGQETQYF
>TRBD2|.|TRBV5-1|TRBJ2-3
TGCGCCAGCAGCTCCTCAGCGGGGGGGCCGGCAGATACGCAGTATTTT
CASSSSAGGPADTQYF
>TRBD1|.|TRBV6-4|TRBJ1-2
TGTGCCAGCAGTCGACAGGGAAGTACTCGCGGCTACACCTTC
CASSRQGSTRGYTF
>TRBD1|.|TRBV7-6|TRBJ2-2
TGTGCCAGCAGCTTAGCGGGAACAGGGGCGAACACCGGGGAGCTGTTTTTT
CASSLAGTGANTGELFF
>.|.|TRBV19|TRBJ2-1
TGTGCCAGTATGACAGGCGGGAACTACAATGAGCAGTTCTTC
CASMTGGNYNEQFF
>.|.|TRBV11-3|TRBJ2-3
TGTGCCAGCAGCTTCGGGGTTTCCGATACGCAGTATTTT
CASSFGVSDTQYF
>.|.|TRBV19|TRBJ2-1
TGTGCCAGTAGTATTCGTGTTTATGAGCAGTTCTTC
CASSIRVYEQFF
>.|.|TRBV6-6|TRBJ2-3
TGTGCCAGCAGTTACTCGGGGAACACAGATACGCAGTATTTT
CASSYSGNTDTQYF
>.|.|TRBV15|TRBJ1-2
TGTGCCACCAGCCAAGGGAGGATTATCGGCTACACCTTC
CATSQGRIIGYTF
>.|once|TRBV6-1|TRBJ2-2
TGTGCCAGCAGTGAAGCCGTTCTGGTGGGGACCGGGGAGCTGTTTTTT
CASSEAVLVGTGELFF
>.|.|TRBV5-1|TRBJ1-5
TGCGCCAGCAGCTTGGGGTCAGGTGGAGGACTCGATCAGCCCCAGCATTTT
CASSLGSGGGLDQPQHF
>TRBD1|.|TRBV28|TRBJ1-5
TGTGCCAGCAGTCCCCCAGGGGGTGTCAATCAGCCCCAGCATTTT
CASSPPGGVNQPQHF
>TRBD2|.|TRBV30|TRBJ2-7
TGTGCCTCCGTCAGCGGGGGGCCCTCCTACGAGCAGTACTTC
CASVSGGPSYEQYF
>.|.|TRBV5-1|TRBJ1-5
TGCGCCAGCAGCTTGGGAGAGGGTTTTAGCAATCAGCCCCAGCATTTT
CASSLGEGFSNQPQHF